This T cell receptor (beta chain) was recovered during a study of blood T cells in healthy people across ages. General study results and limits: The percentage of naive T cells correlated strongly with TCR beta diversity.

As regards this clonotype: Its antigen is as yet unknown.

This CDR3 spans 13 amino acids. V lost 6 bases and J 6 bases, leaving 14 bases between the germline ends. The second PCR ran roughly 7 to 11 cycles with a sample-barcoded 5' primer and J-beta primers. All cDNA molecules were each tagged by a template-switch adaptor with 12 random nucleotides. TCRdb re-called the 5' RACE reads through MiXCR, storing one row per CDR3 protein. The data show roughly 680,000 distinct CDR3 sequences, over 40% seen once. The study isolated at least 6.5 million PBMCs from each sample. The receptor's source is a woman over 75 in good health. The gene calls are TRBV12-3 or TRBV12-4 and TRBJ1-1; D remains ambiguous. The sample comprised blood. As DNA, the CDR3 is TGTGCCAGCAGCCTTGGAGGGTACTCTGAAGCTTTCTTT. It specifies CASSLGGYSEAFF.